Below are 30 T cell receptor beta chains sequenced from a single sample in a study of metastatic and nonmetastatic thyroid tumors. Using MiXCR, TCRdb re-called clones from the PCR reads. Of about 18,000 clones listed, roughly 29% are singletons. Treatment of any kind had been given to no patient before thyroid surgery. The sample consisted of tumor tissue. The receptor source for this set is a male donor with papillary thyroid cancer or a benign thyroid nodule (not recorded which). Some clones in this sample may be carry-over from other donors' samples.

Ten or more counts support this clone. A much larger clone differs from this one at a single base, so this may be a read error. The CDR3 coding sequence is TGCAGTGCTAGAGACCAGGGGCCCCGCCCTGGGGCTTTCTTT. Its translation is CSARDQGPRPGAFF. The chain couples TRBV20-1 to TRBJ1-1, with a possible D match to TRBD1 (6 bases). This CDR3 is 14 amino acids long. V lost 0 bases to trimming and J lost 11 bases, with 19 bases between them. The germline V gene encodes CDR1 DFQATT and CDR2 SNEGSKA (reference sequence).

This clone was detected ten times or more. A much larger clone sits a single nucleotide away, making a read error possible. The CDR3, as DNA: TGTGCCAGCAGCTCTCCAGCGGGGGGTGTAGGCGGGGAGCTGCTTTTT. Protein product: CASSSPAGGVGGELLF. The chain uses TRBV9 and TRBJ2-2, with 9 nucleotides matching TRBD2. The germline CDR1 and CDR2 sequences are SGDLS and YYNGEE. CDR3 length equals 16 residues.

This chain joins TRBV12-3 or TRBV12-4 and TRBJ1-6; D is ambiguous. The length of the CDR3 is 16 residues. The V end lost 3 bases, the J end lost 2 bases, and 11 bases lay between the germline ends. The CDR3 region has the DNA TGTGCCAGCAGTTTTCTAGTGACTCCCTATAATTCACCCCTCCACTTT. It specifies CASSFLVTPYNSPLHF.

This clone was seen more than once but under ten times. The chain uses TRBV10-3 and TRBJ1-5, with 7 bases identical to TRBD1. The CDR3 covers 14 residues. The V gene end was trimmed by 6 bases and the J gene end by 4 bases; junction bases not matched to a gene: 6. The germline V gene encodes CDR1 ENHRY and CDR2 SYGVKD. CDR3 bases: TGTGCCATCAGCCCGGACAGGACGAATCAGCCCCAGCATTTT. Translation: CAISPDRTNQPQHF.

This clone was recorded many times. V and J are TRBV20-1 and TRBJ1-2, with D maybe TRBD1 (6 bases). The CDR3 is 13 amino acids. Germline V gene sequence: CDR1 DFQATT, CDR2 SNEGSKA (reference sequence). The CDR3 sequence: CRAPRDTDYGYTF. CDR3 coding DNA: TGCAGGGCCCCACGGGACACTGACTATGGCTACACCTTC.

At least ten counts were recorded for this clone. The genes are TRBV11-3 and TRBJ2-5; tentatively, D is TRBD2 (6 bases). Trimming took off 1 base at V and 5 bases at J, with 8 bases between the two ends. The CDR3 length is 13 residues. Germline V gene data show CDR1 as SGHNT and CDR2 as YENEEA. CDR3 in amino acids: CASSLAGRETQYF. CDR3 sequence (DNA): TGTGCCAGCAGCTTAGCAGGGAGGGAGACCCAGTACTTC.

The V and J genes are TRBV2 and TRBJ2-2; D may be TRBD1 (6 bases). V gave up 6 bases and J gave up 4 bases, with 9 bases separating them. Germline V gene sequence: CDR1 SNHLY, CDR2 FYNNEI. The CDR3 consists of 13 residues. This CDR3 reads CASRQGSTGELFF. DNA of the CDR3: TGTGCCAGCAGACAGGGATCCACCGGGGAGCTGTTTTTT.

J is TRBJ2-5 and V is TRBV5-1; TRBD1 is a possible D gene (6 bases). There are 14 residues in the CDR3. Trimming shortened V by 4 bases and J by 1 base, and 11 bases separated the two germline ends. Germline V gives CDR1 SGHRS, CDR2 YFSETQ. The CDR3 bases are TGCGCCAGCAGCCCCGTAGGGGGCCAAGAGACCCAGTACTTC. Its protein is CASSPVGGQETQYF.

This clone was observed a few times. In DNA, the CDR3 is TGTGCCAGCAGGTACGGACGGGACAGTAGCTCACCCCTCCACTTT. This gives the protein CASRYGRDSSSPLHF. The chain recombines TRBV28 with TRBJ1-6, with 7 nucleotides matching TRBD1. This CDR3 contains 15 residues. The J segment lost 10 bases and the V segment lost 6 bases, leaving 12 bases of the junction unmatched. Germline V gene sequence: CDR1 MDHEN, CDR2 SYDVKM.

Note on this clone: Since the CDR3 does not end with the conserved phenylalanine or tryptophan, this likely comes from a read error. The chain combines TRBV7-8 with TRBJ2-3, with a weak D call TRBD2 (5 bases). The CDR3 contains 12 residues. From germline, CDR1 is SGHVS and CDR2 FQNEAQ. V dropped 5 bases and J dropped 9 bases, with 12 bases sitting between them. DNA for the CDR3: TGTGCCAGCAGCCGATCCACGGGGACGCAGTATGTT. Translated: CASSRSTGTQYV.

This clone was seen more than once but under ten times. This sequence joins TRBV28 and TRBJ1-2; D is uncertain. Trimming removed 7 bases from V and 8 bases from J, with 17 bases in between. The V gene's germline CDR1 is MDHEN and CDR2 SYDVKM. This CDR3 is 13 amino acids long. The CDR3 bases are TGTGCCAGCAACGCTCCTACCCCGCGGGGCTACACCTTC. Translation: CASNAPTPRGYTF.

This clone was counted a few times. This rearrangement joins TRBV12-5 to TRBJ1-5; no reliable D call. The V gene lost 6 bases and the J gene lost 9 bases, with 15 bases spanning the gap. This CDR3 is built from 13 residues. CDR1 is LGHNT, CDR2 FRNRAP, per germline. The CDR3 DNA follows: TGTGCTAGTGGGCCCTCTTTTAATGCGCCCCAGCATTTT. Its translation: CASGPSFNAPQHF.

This clone was seen repeatedly, ten times or more. The chain employs TRBV12-5 and TRBJ2-1; the D gene could be TRBD1 or TRBD2 (5 bases each). Germline values: CDR1 LGHNT, CDR2 FRNRAP. This CDR3 has 13 amino acids. The V end lost 5 bases, the J end lost 4 bases, and 9 bases lay between the germline ends. The CDR3 nucleotides are TGTGCTAGTGGTCCCTGGGGGTACAATGAGCAGTTCTTC. Protein: CASGPWGYNEQFF.

This clone occurred a few times. The chain is built from TRBV6-1 and TRBJ1-6, with D uncertain. CDR1 is MNHNS and CDR2 is SASEGT in the germline V gene. V was shortened by 8 bases and J by 5 bases, with 13 bases between the two germline ends. The CDR3 is made up of 14 amino acids. The CDR3 loop is CASAGNRDNSPLHF. DNA for the CDR3: TGTGCCAGCGCGGGAAATCGTGATAATTCACCCCTCCACTTT.

This chain joins TRBV12-3 or TRBV12-4 and TRBJ2-1, with D uncertain. Trimming removed 5 bases at V and 10 bases at J, with 12 bases between. CDR3 length: 12 residues. The DNA of the CDR3 is TGTGCCAGCAGTCCCCTGGTCGGAGAGCAGTTCTTC. The encoded protein is CASSPLVGEQFF.

J is TRBJ2-7 and V is TRBV5-1; 9 bases map to TRBD2. Germline loops: CDR1 SGHRS, CDR2 YFSETQ. V was clipped by 0 bases and J by 6 bases; unmatched bases: 4. The CDR3 is 14 residues long. CDR3 DNA sequence: TGCGCCAGCAGCTTGGGAACTAGCGGGCGCGAGCAGTACTTC. Encoded protein: CASSLGTSGREQYF.

The chain couples TRBV11-3 to TRBJ2-2; 8 bases align to TRBD2. With 4 bases clipped from V and 6 bases from J, the junction kept 4 bases outside the gene matches. Germline V gene data show CDR1 as SGHNT and CDR2 as YENEEA. CDR3 length equals 14 residues. DNA of the CDR3: TGTGCCAGCAGCTCGATGCGGGAGGCCGGGGAGCTGTTTTTT. This translates into CASSSMREAGELFF.

Note on this clone: A much larger clone differs by one base, so this may be a read error. The sample has other DNA sequences that encode this CDR3 too. The gene calls are TRBV5-8 and TRBJ2-6; D ambiguous. This CDR3 is built from 12 residues. Germline loops: CDR1 SGHTS, CDR2 YDEGEE. This CDR3 is CASSLVANVLTF. CDR3 bases: TGTGCCAGCAGCTTGGTTGCCAACGTCCTGACCTTC. The whole variable domain, filled in from reference TRBV5-8 and TRBJ2-6, reads EAGVTQSPTHLIKTRGQQATLRCSPISGHTSVYWYQQALGLGLQFLLWYDEGEERNRGNFPPRFSGRQFPNYSSELNVNALELEDSALYLCASSLVANVLTFGAGSRLTVL.

This clone was found many times. The V gene is TRBV5-1, the J gene TRBJ1-4, with D possibly TRBD1 on 5 matching bases. Germline V gene sequence: CDR1 SGHRS, CDR2 YFSETQ. This CDR3 contains 15 residues. V gave up 4 bases and J gave up 5 bases, with 15 bases separating them. The CDR3 loop is CASSTTGTENEKLFF. In DNA, the CDR3 is TGCGCCAGCAGCACGACCGGGACGGAAAATGAAAAACTGTTTTTT.

As to this clone: A junction boundary mismatches the germline segment, possibly from a read error. Here the CDR3 reads CASIPRTGEGTGELFF. As DNA, the CDR3 is TGTGCCAGCATCCCCCGTACAGGGGAGGGCACCGGTGAGCTGTTTTTT. This chain uses TRBV9 with TRBJ2-2; perhaps D is TRBD1 or TRBD2 (7 bases each). CDR1 SGDLS and CDR2 YYNGEE come from the germline V gene. CDR3 length: 16 residues.

A few counts support this clone. J is TRBJ1-5 and V is TRBV2; D remains ambiguous. V was cut by 3 bases and J by 0 bases, with 6 bases left in between. The CDR3 runs 14 residues. From germline, CDR1 is SNHLY and CDR2 FYNNEI. The DNA for the CDR3 is TGTGCCAGCAGTGAGTATAATAGCAATCAGCCCCAGCATTTT. This translates into CASSEYNSNQPQHF.

The sample holds a few counts of this clone. The CDR3 protein is CASSPTGAGKYEQYF. The CDR3 DNA reads as TGTGCCAGCAGTCCCACAGGGGCTGGAAAATACGAGCAGTACTTC. The chain couples TRBV6-1 to TRBJ2-7; 7 bases align to TRBD1. Germline CDR1 is MNHNS and CDR2 is SASEGT. The CDR3 totals 15 residues. V shed 5 bases, J shed 4 bases, and the junction held 11 bases outside the gene matches.

On this clone itself: A read error may produce the germline difference seen at one junction end. V and J are TRBV6-1 and TRBJ2-1; D gene ambiguous. This CDR3 is built from 16 residues. Germline CDR1 is MNHNS and CDR2 is SASEGT. The CDR3 sequence is CASSESGGSEIHEQIF. The CDR3 nucleotides read TGTGCCAGCAGTGAATCGGGCGGTAGTGAGATTCATGAGCAGATCTTC.

The V call is TRBV11-1, the J call TRBJ2-2; the D gene is possibly TRBD1 (8 bases). Looked up from germline, CDR1 is SGHAT and CDR2 is FQDESV (reference sequence). The CDR3 is 16 residues long. The V end lost 5 bases, the J end lost 5 bases, and 18 bases lay between the germline ends. Written as DNA, the CDR3 is TGTGCCAGCAGCGCAGGGGGCCAGGGAGGGACCGGGGAGCTGTTTTTT. Its protein product is CASSAGGQGGTGELFF.

The J gene is TRBJ2-7, the V gene TRBV30; D possibly corresponds to TRBD2 (5 bases). V shed 2 bases and J shed 0 bases, with 5 bases lying between them. This CDR3 has 12 residues. CDR1 is GTSNPN and CDR2 is SVGIG in the germline V gene (reference sequence). The CDR3 DNA follows: TGTGCCTGGAGTACTAGCTCCTACGAGCAGTACTTC. Its protein is CAWSTSSYEQYF. Combining the CDR3 with reference TRBV30 and TRBJ2-7 gives the whole variable domain SQTIHQWPATLVQPVGSPLSLECTVEGTSNPNLYWYRQAAGRGLQLLFYSVGIGQISSEVPQNLSASRPQDRQFILSSKKLLLSDSGFYLCAWSTSSYEQYFGPGTRLTVT.

This clone was seen more than once but under ten times. The chain employs TRBV4-2 and TRBJ2-1; D is unresolved. The germline gives CDR1 LGHNA, CDR2 YNFKEQ. This CDR3 has 11 amino acids. Trimming cost V 6 bases and J 15 bases, with 15 bases left between them. The CDR3 DNA reads TGTGCCAGCAGGACGGAAAATAGCCTGTTCTTC. Encoded protein: CASRTENSLFF.

This clone was recorded at least ten times. V gene TRBV24-1 combines with J gene TRBJ2-1, with 8 bases identical to TRBD2. Germline values: CDR1 KGHDR, CDR2 SFDVKD. The CDR3 is 18 residues long. Trimming removed 3 bases from V and 0 bases from J; junction bases left unmatched: 9. The CDR3 DNA reads TGTGCCACCAGTGATACCGTTTTAGCGGGACGCTCCTACAATGAGCAGTTCTTC. Translation gives CATSDTVLAGRSYNEQFF.

This clone turned up a few times. V is TRBV28 and J is TRBJ2-3; D possibly corresponds to TRBD2 (6 bases). Germline V gene sequence: CDR1 MDHEN, CDR2 SYDVKM. The CDR3 runs to 14 residues. With 7 bases removed from V and 2 bases from J, the gap between germline ends came to 13 bases. The CDR3 region is CASTRDLPTDTQYF. In DNA form, the CDR3 reads TGTGCCAGCACTAGGGACTTGCCCACAGATACGCAGTATTTT.

This clone is medium-sized within its sample. V is TRBV6-1 and J is TRBJ1-5; D gene uncertain. This CDR3 is 15 amino acids long. From germline, CDR1 is MNHNS and CDR2 SASEGT. Trimming removed 3 bases from V and 10 bases from J, with 19 bases in between. As DNA, the CDR3 is TGTGCCAGCAGTGATACCTCTGTTAGTCTGGATCCCCAGCATTTT. Its protein is CASSDTSVSLDPQHF.

The rearrangement joins TRBV11-2 to TRBJ2-7; TRBD2 is a possible D gene (7 bases). Trimming left V 5 bases short and J 2 bases short, with 19 bases between. Germline CDR1 reads SGHAT; CDR2 reads FQNNGV. The CDR3 sequence is 16 residues long. CDR3 loop: CASSQGWGLSTYEQYF. DNA for the CDR3: TGTGCCAGCAGCCAGGGGTGGGGACTATCGACCTACGAGCAGTACTTC.